This is a list of T cell receptor beta chains from one sample in a study of shared clonotypes between healthy human individuals. Profiling relied on immunoSEQ multiplex PCR, and the TCRdb table lists in-frame clones only, not all of them. The sample contains some 2 million clones, about 95% of which appear only once. Input material: naive CD8+ T cells sorted from blood. Receptors originate from a man between 18 and 35 years old in good health. CDR3s include the opening cysteine and the closing phenylalanine or tryptophan. D genes are given only for firm matches. The size entry is marked missing in some rows and otherwise reads once, few, many or a size class.

length | J | size | V | D | DNA | CDR3
16 | TRBJ1-1 | - | TRBV19 | - | TGTGCCAGTAGTATCATGGTGGGGACACCGAACACTGAAGCTTTCTTT | CASSIMVGTPNTEAFF
15 | TRBJ1-6 | - | TRBV27 | - | TGTGCCAGCAGGGTACAGGGAGAAGGGTATTCACCCCTCCACTTT | CASRVQGEGYSPLHF
15 | TRBJ1-2 | - | TRBV7-9 | - | TGTGCCAGCAGCCCACTTAACCCAACAGAAGGGGGCTACACCTTC | CASSPLNPTEGGYTF
16 | TRBJ2-1 | - | TRBV13 | TRBD2 | TGTGCCAGCAGCTTAGCAACGGGACTAGCGAGGGATGAGCAGTTCTTC | CASSLATGLARDEQFF
14 | TRBJ2-7 | - | TRBV7-9 | TRBD2 | TGTGCCAGCAGCCCGTGGGGGGAGGGGTACGAGCAGTACTTC | CASSPWGEGYEQYF
12 | TRBJ2-1 | - | TRBV11-2 | - | TGTGCCAGCAGCCCAGAGGGAAGGGAGCAGTTCTTC | CASSPEGREQFF
14 | TRBJ2-3 | - | TRBV7-9 | - | TGTGCCAGCCGCGGGCAGCCCAGCACAGATACGCAGTATTTT | CASRGQPSTDTQYF
17 | TRBJ2-2 | - | TRBV4-3 | TRBD1 | TGCGCCAGCAGCCAAGATCCACTTACAGGGGGGACCGGGGAGCTGTTTTTT | CASSQDPLTGGTGELFF
16 | TRBJ2-1 | - | TRBV6-5 | - | TGTGCCAGCAGTTACTCGAGGGGGACCCAGGGCGATGAGCAGTTCTTC | CASSYSRGTQGDEQFF
13 | TRBJ1-1 | once | TRBV6-5 | - | TGTGCCAGCACCCGAATTGCGAGCACTGAAGCTTTCTTT | CASTRIASTEAFF
13 | TRBJ1-1 | once | TRBV18 | - | TGTGCCAGCTCACCACTTGACACCACTGAAGCTTTCTTT | CASSPLDTTEAFF
13 | TRBJ2-7 | - | TRBV9 | - | TGTGCCAGCAGCGTAGACCCCACCGACGAGCAGTACTTC | CASSVDPTDEQYF
10 | TRBJ1-5 | - | TRBV25-1 | - | TGTGCCGCGGGAGGACAGCCCCAGCATTTT | CAAGGQPQHF
15 | TRBJ2-1 | - | TRBV12-2 | - | TGTGCAAGTCGCTTATCGGGACGGCCGAACAATGAGCAGTTCTTC | CASRLSGRPNNEQFF
14 | TRBJ2-7 | - | TRBV29-1 | TRBD2 | TGCAGCGTTTTAGCGGGACCCACCTCCTACGAGCAGTACTTC | CSVLAGPTSYEQYF
14 | TRBJ2-7 | - | TRBV5-6 | TRBD1 | TGTGCCAGCAGCCCCGGGACAGGGTACTACGAGCAGTACTTC | CASSPGTGYYEQYF
13 | TRBJ2-1 | - | TRBV27 | - | TGTGCCAGCAGTTACGGCACGATAAATGAGCAGTTCTTC | CASSYGTINEQFF
15 | TRBJ2-1 | - | TRBV5-1 | - | TGCGCCAGCAGCTTGGAAGGGCTCCCCTACAATGAGCAGTTCTTC | CASSLEGLPYNEQFF
14 | TRBJ2-5 | - | TRBV4-1 | TRBD2 | TGCGCCAGCAGCCAACTAGCGGGAGGGGAGACCCAGTACTTC | CASSQLAGGETQYF
13 | TRBJ1-5 | - | TRBV6-1 | - | TGTGCCAGCAGCGAGGGAGGCAATCAGCCCCAGCATTTT | CASSEGGNQPQHF
13 | TRBJ2-7 | once | TRBV28 | - | TGTGCCACCGAGGACCGAAGCTCCTACGAGCAGTACTTC | CATEDRSSYEQYF
14 | TRBJ1-1 | - | TRBV7-9 | - | TGTGCCAGCACCGCTAACACCCCTGGGACTGAAGCTTTCTTT | CASTANTPGTEAFF
12 | TRBJ1-3 | few | TRBV28 | - | TGTGCCAGCAGCACCCGCTCGGACACCATATATTTT | CASSTRSDTIYF
19 | TRBJ2-2 | - | TRBV4-3 | TRBD2 | TGCGCCAGCAGAGAGACGGGACTAGCGGACTCGATGAACACCGGGGAGCTGTTTTTT | CASRETGLADSMNTGELFF
14 | TRBJ2-1 | - | TRBV6-6 | - | TGTGCCAGCAGTCAGGGACAAGTCTACAATGAGCAGTTCTTC | CASSQGQVYNEQFF
13 | TRBJ2-1 | - | TRBV7-6 | - | TGTGCCAGCAGCTTAGAAGTGAACAATGAGCAGTTCTTC | CASSLEVNNEQFF
13 | TRBJ2-7 | - | TRBV6-5 | - | TGTGCCAGCAGTTACATGACAGGTCAGGAGCAGTACTTC | CASSYMTGQEQYF
17 | TRBJ1-1 | few | TRBV13 | - | TGTGCCAGCAGCTTAGGCCCGGCAGGCGCTATGAACACTGAAGCTTTCTTT | CASSLGPAGAMNTEAFF
16 | TRBJ2-2 | few | TRBV9 | - | TGTGCCAGCAGCGTAGCTGGGGCCCCTACAGCCGGGGAGCTGTTTTTT | CASSVAGAPTAGELFF
16 | TRBJ2-6 | - | TRBV27 | TRBD1 | TGTGCCAGCAGTCCCTTCAGGGGGCAAGGGACCAACGTCCTGACTTTC | CASSPFRGQGTNVLTF
18 | TRBJ1-3 | - | TRBV2 | TRBD1 | TGTGCCGCGATGGGAAAGGACAGGGGCGAACTACCTGGAAACACCATATATTTT | CAAMGKDRGELPGNTIYF
13 | TRBJ2-3 | - | TRBV6-5 | TRBD2 | TGTGCCAGCAGTTCCGGCGGGAGGGATACGCAGTATTTT | CASSSGGRDTQYF
14 | TRBJ2-7 | - | TRBV11-1 | - | TGTGCCAGCAGCTTATTCACAGGCTCCTACGAGCAGTACTTC | CASSLFTGSYEQYF
15 | TRBJ2-1 | - | TRBV11-1 | TRBD1 | TGTGCCAGCAGCTCACAGGGGAATCCCTACAATGAGCAGTTCTTC | CASSSQGNPYNEQFF
14 | TRBJ2-7 | - | TRBV15 | TRBD1 | TGTGCCACCAGCAGAGGACAGGGCGTCTACGAGCAGTACTTC | CATSRGQGVYEQYF
15 | TRBJ2-7 | - | TRBV28 | - | TGTGCCAGCAGTCTCTCCGGGACACATTTCTACGAGCAGTACTTC | CASSLSGTHFYEQYF
16 | TRBJ2-2 | - | TRBV7-8 | TRBD1 | TGTGCCAGCAGCTCCCAACCGGGACAGGGGAGCGGGGAGCTGTTTTTT | CASSSQPGQGSGELFF
14 | TRBJ2-5 | - | TRBV5-6 | TRBD2 | TGTGCCAGCAGAATGACTAGCGGTCAAGAGACCCAGTACTTC | CASRMTSGQETQYF
15 | TRBJ1-2 | - | TRBV4-1 | TRBD1 | TGCGCCAGCAGCATCCGACAGGGGGCAGACTATGGCTACACCTTC | CASSIRQGADYGYTF
15 | TRBJ2-7 | - | TRBV7-6 | - | TGTGCCAGCAGCTTAGCACAGGGCAGGGGTTACGAGCAGTACTTC | CASSLAQGRGYEQYF
14 | TRBJ2-2 | - | TRBV2 | - | TGTGCCAGCAACGGGGGCCTGAACACCGGGGAGCTGTTTTTT | CASNGGLNTGELFF
16 | TRBJ2-2 | - | TRBV27 | TRBD2 | TGTGCCAGCAGTTTAATGGGAAGCGGGGGGGCCCGGGAGCTGTTTTTT | CASSLMGSGGARELFF
15 | TRBJ2-7 | - | TRBV7-9 | TRBD2 | TGTGCCAGCGGAACGATAGCGGGGAGCTCCTACGAGCAGTACTTC | CASGTIAGSSYEQYF
16 | TRBJ2-3 | - | TRBV9 | TRBD2 | TGTGCCAGCAGCGACCCTAGCGGGGGGTACACAGATACGCAGTATTTT | CASSDPSGGYTDTQYF
16 | TRBJ2-1 | - | TRBV7-2 | - | TGTGCCAGCACCAAACATCCCAGTTGGACCACCAATGAGCAGTTCTTC | CASTKHPSWTTNEQFF
15 | TRBJ2-1 | - | TRBV6-6 | - | TGTGCCAGCAGCCACCGGGACTCCCCGGGCAATGAGCAGTTCTTC | CASSHRDSPGNEQFF